This T cell receptor beta chain was found in a study of T cells after yellow fever vaccination. The overall study: Libraries from low-cell-number fractions were prepared with the SMART-Seq v4 Ultra Low Input RNA kit. Whole-study findings and limits: Relatively few clonotypes were ones that appeared in both CD4 and CD8 compartments. Weaker, the secondary response peaked sooner, at day 5 versus 15.

As TCR cDNA was made by 5'RACE template switching, a universal primer site and UMIs were added. TCRdb re-called the 5' RACE reads through MiXCR, storing one row per CDR3 protein. The table lists almost 70,000 distinct CDR3 sequences, around 6.2% of them singletons. This clonotype has a count of ten or more. Antigen: not known. The sample here was CD4+ T cells sorted from PBMCs, taken more than 14 days after the first yellow fever vaccination. This TCR was sampled from a man between 18 and 29 years old who received the YFV17D yellow fever vaccine.

CDR3 nucleotides: TGTGCCAGCAGTGCAGGTCTTTCCTACAATGAGCAGTTCTTC. Translating gives CASSAGLSYNEQFF. The chain couples TRBV28 to TRBJ2-1; D unresolved. Germline lookup yields CDR1 MDHEN and CDR2 SYDVKM. This CDR3 region has 14 residues. Between the trimmed V and J ends, which lost 5 bases and 1 base, there was a span of 9 bases.